The 10 T cell receptor beta chains presented below share a single source sample, sequenced in a study of blood T cells in healthy people across ages. For the second PCR, which ran for about 6 to 11 cycles, a sample-barcoded 5' primer and a J-beta primer mix were used. TCRdb re-analysed the 5' RACE reads in MiXCR, keeping a single row per CDR3 protein. The table has 1.8 million or so distinct CDR3 sequences, more than 35% seen once. The material sequenced was blood. All receptors come from a human donor in good health.

This CDR3 reads CASTNNPGTPQFF. CDR3 DNA: TGTGCCAGCACTAATAACCCCGGGACTCCGCAGTTCTTC. The gene calls are TRBV12-3 or TRBV12-4 and TRBJ2-1, with D tentatively TRBD2 (6 bases). The CDR3 spans 13 residues. Trimming stripped 7 bases from V and 12 bases from J, with 19 bases between.

The rearrangement joins TRBV9 to TRBJ1-2; D gene ambiguous. Looked up from germline, CDR1 is SGDLS and CDR2 is YYNGEE. The CDR3 loop spans 16 amino acids. Deletions cut 4 bases from V and 0 bases from J, with 16 bases between. The CDR3 spells CASSPPGRRANYGYTF. The DNA for the CDR3 is TGTGCCAGCAGCCCCCCGGGGAGGAGAGCTAACTATGGCTACACCTTC.

This clonotype was detected a few times. For the CDR3, the DNA is TGCGCCAGCAGCTTGAGAGGAATCACCTACGAGCAGTACTTC. Translating gives CASSLRGITYEQYF. This chain links TRBV5-1 with TRBJ2-7; D gene ambiguous. V dropped 1 base and J dropped 2 bases, with 10 bases sitting between them. Germline V gene data show CDR1 as SGHRS and CDR2 as YFSETQ. This CDR3 comprises 14 residues. The whole variable domain, filled in from reference TRBV5-1 and TRBJ2-7, reads KAGVTQTPRYLIKTRGQQVTLSCSPISGHRSVSWYQQTPGQGLQFLFEYFSETQRNKGNFPGRFSGRQFSNSRSEMNVSTLELGDSALYLCASSLRGITYEQYFGPGTRLTVT.

This clonotype has a handful of counts. The chain has TRBV20-1 and TRBJ1-2, with 7 bases identical to TRBD1. V was clipped by 8 bases and J by 1 base; unmatched bases: 4. There are 12 residues in the CDR3. Germline CDR1 and CDR2: DFQATT and SNEGSKA (reference sequence). The CDR3 sequence: CSTTGHNYGYTF. The CDR3 DNA reads TGCAGTACGACAGGGCATAACTATGGCTACACCTTC.

This sequence joins TRBV6-2 or TRBV6-3 and TRBJ1-1; no clear D. This CDR3 is built from 14 residues. V was pared by 7 bases and J by 1 base, with 13 bases between. Per the germline V gene, CDR1 is MNHEY and CDR2 is SVGEGT. The CDR3 loop is CASIKGTSNTEAFF. The CDR3 DNA sequence: TGTGCCAGCATTAAAGGAACTTCGAACACTGAAGCTTTCTTT.

This chain uses TRBV4-3 with TRBJ2-5; D remains ambiguous. The DNA end favors TRBJ2-7, so the J call may be wrong. In germline, CDR1 is LGHNA, CDR2 YSLEER. The CDR3 has 16 amino acids. For the CDR3, the DNA is TGCGCCAGCAGCCAAGATGACGTCGGGTCTATTTACGAGCAGTACTTC. As protein: CASSQDDVGSIYEQYF.

The rearrangement joins TRBV6-1 to TRBJ2-7; weak D call: TRBD1 (7 bases). The V end lost 3 bases, the J end lost 4 bases, and 16 bases lay between the germline ends. Germline V gene lookup returns CDR1 MNHNS and CDR2 SASEGT. CDR3 size: 15 residues. The CDR3 DNA is TGTGCCAGCAGTGACCCGGCAGGGGGGAAATACGAGCAGTACTTC. Translated, it gives CASSDPAGGKYEQYF.

The J gene is TRBJ2-1, the V gene TRBV29-1, with TRBD1 matching 12 bases. The CDR3 loop spans 16 amino acids. Germline CDR1 reads SQVTM; CDR2 reads ANQGSEA. The V and J ends lost 4 bases and 7 bases, in that order; junction bases with no gene match: 11. The CDR3 bases are TGCAGCGTTGGTCGATCCGGGACAGGGGGCAAGAATGAGCAGTTCTTC. This gives the protein CSVGRSGTGGKNEQFF.

CDR3 in amino acids: CASSSSGESNQPQHF. The CDR3 DNA reads TGTGCCAGTAGTTCCTCAGGAGAAAGCAATCAGCCCCAGCATTTT. The V call is TRBV19, the J call TRBJ1-5; no firm D call. With 5 bases removed from V and 1 base from J, the gap between germline ends came to 12 bases. The CDR3 has 15 amino acids. The germline CDR1 and CDR2 sequences are LNHDA and SQIVND (reference sequence).

In this sample, this clonotype turned up once. V and J are TRBV7-3 and TRBJ1-2; tentative D call: TRBD1 (5 bases). V gave up 5 bases and J gave up 8 bases, with 18 bases separating them. Germline V lookup: CDR1 SGHTA, CDR2 FQGTGA. This CDR3 has 14 residues. The CDR3, as DNA: TGTGCCAGCAGCCAAGTCGGGGGAAGGGGAGGCTACACCTTC. Translation gives CASSQVGGRGGYTF.